These 21 T cell receptor beta chains were all obtained from the same sample, sequenced in a study of T cell responses to AZD1222 COVID-19 vaccine. The data were produced by immunoSEQ multiplex PCR, yet TCRdb's version contains in-frame clones alone and is incomplete. The sample carries about 180,000 clones, roughly 91% recorded once. The material was peripheral blood, obtained on day 0 of AZD1222 vaccination. The receptors here all came from an adult in good health.

This clone was detected only once. The chain employs TRBV7-9 and TRBJ2-3; TRBD2 agrees at 11 bases. J was trimmed by 0 bases and V by 0 bases; bases with no gene match: 8. This CDR3 is 19 amino acids long. CDR1 is SEHNR and CDR2 is FQNEAQ in the germline V gene (reference sequence). The CDR3 DNA sequence: TGTGCCAGCAGCTTAGCGCTAGCGGGGGGCGTCGTTAGCACAGATACGCAGTATTTT. This gives the protein CASSLALAGGVVSTDTQYF.

V gene TRBV24-1 combines with J gene TRBJ1-5, with D possibly matching TRBD1 (5 bases). This CDR3 contains 18 residues. V was cut by 5 bases and J by 0 bases, with 19 bases left in between. CDR1 is KGHDR and CDR2 is SFDVKD in the germline V gene. The CDR3 DNA reads TGTGCCACCAGTGTCGGCGGCAGGGACCGGCCTAGCAATCAGCCCCAGCATTTT. This sequence encodes CATSVGGRDRPSNQPQHF.

The chain uses TRBV10-3 and TRBJ2-1, with 10 nucleotides matching TRBD2. The CDR3 consists of 19 residues. With 1 base clipped from V and 3 bases from J, the junction kept 12 bases outside the gene matches. Germline-derived CDR1 and CDR2 are ENHRY and SYGVKD. The CDR3 DNA reads TGTGCCATCAGTGAGTTCTCGGGATCTAGCGGGAGCCTCTACAATGAGCAGTTCTTC. Translating it yields CAISEFSGSSGSLYNEQFF.

The chain recombines TRBV5-8 with TRBJ1-2, with D hard to call. This CDR3 is built from 14 residues. CDR1 and CDR2 from the germline V gene are SGHTS and YDEGEE. The V and J ends lost 4 bases and 7 bases respectively, with 17 bases between them. CDR3: CASSLEGIRSGYTF. DNA for the CDR3: TGTGCCAGCAGCCTGGAAGGAATCCGGAGTGGCTACACCTTC.

This clone was seen only once. The chain recombines TRBV10-2 with TRBJ2-5; TRBD2 matches 11 bases. J lost 4 bases, V lost 1 base, and 5 bases had no gene match. Per the germline V gene, CDR1 is WSHSY and CDR2 is SAAADI. The CDR3 length is 16 residues. The CDR3: CASSEWASGRSETQYF. CDR3 sequence (DNA): TGCGCCAGCAGTGAGTGGGCTAGCGGGAGGTCAGAGACCCAGTACTTC.

The gene calls are TRBV3-1 (or the pseudogene TRBV3-2) and TRBJ1-6; tentatively, D is TRBD1 (5 bases). Trimming removed 0 bases from V and 10 bases from J, with 10 bases in between. Germline V gene data show CDR1 as LGHDT and CDR2 as YNNKEL (reference sequence). The CDR3 has 14 amino acids. DNA of the CDR3: TGTGCCAGCAGCCAAGATCGGTGGGACTCACCCCTCCACTTT. This sequence encodes CASSQDRWDSPLHF.

This chain links TRBV5-8 with TRBJ1-2; 9 nucleotides align to TRBD1. Germline V gene lookup returns CDR1 SGHTS and CDR2 YDEGEE. The CDR3 loop spans 12 amino acids. V was clipped by 4 bases and J by 8 bases; unmatched bases: 3. CDR3 nucleotide sequence: TGTGCCAGCAGCCTAGACAGGGGGGGCTACACCTTC. Amino acid sequence: CASSLDRGGYTF.

The rearrangement uses TRBV7-9 and TRBJ2-1; no clear D. The CDR3 spans 14 residues. Germline V CDR1 and CDR2: SEHNR, FQNEAQ (reference sequence). V was cut by 5 bases and J by 7 bases, with 15 bases left in between. The CDR3 DNA sequence: TGTGCCAGCAGCGGCGTCCGCAATTGGAATGAGCAGTTCTTC. This sequence encodes CASSGVRNWNEQFF.

The chain is built from TRBV19 and TRBJ2-1, with 10 bases aligning to TRBD1. Germline V gene lookup returns CDR1 LNHDA and CDR2 SQIVND (reference sequence). This CDR3 comprises 14 residues. V dropped 6 bases and J dropped 6; count of bases not matched to a gene: 5. The CDR3 coding sequence is TGTGCCAGTAGCCGGACAGGGGGAGTCAATGAGCAGTTCTTC. Translation: CASSRTGGVNEQFF.

The V call is TRBV9, the J call TRBJ1-2; 10 positions agree with TRBD1. CDR1 SGDLS and CDR2 YYNGEE come from the germline V gene. V lost 4 bases and J lost 7; bases outside the gene matches: 10. The CDR3 is made up of 15 amino acids. The CDR3 loop is CASSLDDRGLVGYTF. The CDR3 DNA reads as TGTGCCAGCAGCCTAGACGACAGGGGGCTGGTTGGCTACACCTTC.

The J gene is TRBJ2-1, the V gene TRBV6-5; 10 bases are shared with TRBD2. The CDR3 contains 15 residues. V was pared by 7 bases and J by 4 bases, with 7 bases of the junction left unmatched. CDR1 MNHEY and CDR2 SVGAGI come from the germline V gene. DNA for the CDR3: TGTGCCAGCACCCCTAGCGGGAGTATTTACAATGAGCAGTTCTTC. It translates to CASTPSGSIYNEQFF.

This chain joins TRBV9 and TRBJ1-5; TRBD1 matches at 9 bases. The CDR3 has 14 amino acids. Germline loops: CDR1 SGDLS, CDR2 YYNGEE. V gave up 3 bases and J gave up 4 bases; unmatched junction bases: 2. In nucleotides, the CDR3 is TGTGCCAGCAGCGCGACAGGGGGTAATCAGCCCCAGCATTTT. This sequence encodes CASSATGGNQPQHF.

The chain recombines TRBV5-5 with TRBJ1-5; D is possibly TRBD1 (5 bases). Trimming shortened V by 3 bases and J by 3 bases, and 13 bases separated the two germline ends. The CDR3 consists of 15 residues. CDR1 is SGHKS and CDR2 is YYEKEE in the germline V gene (reference sequence). For the CDR3, the DNA is TGTGCCAGCAGCTGGGAGAGGGGAAACAATCAGCCCCAGCATTTT. Translation: CASSWERGNNQPQHF.

The chain links TRBV28 to TRBJ2-7, with a possible D match to TRBD1 (5 bases). Per the germline V gene, CDR1 is MDHEN and CDR2 is SYDVKM. V lost 8 bases and J lost 1, with 12 bases in between. This CDR3 region has 13 residues. CDR3 sequence (DNA): TGTGCCAGCTGCCTAGGGGTGTCCTACGAGCAGTACTTC. Protein: CASCLGVSYEQYF.

The chain uses TRBV28 and TRBJ1-6, with D tentatively TRBD1 (5 bases). The V gene lost 7 bases and the J gene lost 14 bases, with 15 bases spanning the gap. The germline CDR1 and CDR2 sequences are MDHEN and SYDVKM. This CDR3 is 12 amino acids long. In DNA form, the CDR3 reads TGTGCCAGCACGCCCCCAGAGGGGTCCCTCCACTTT. Its protein is CASTPPEGSLHF.

The V call is TRBV18, the J call TRBJ2-7; no firm D call. This CDR3 has 13 amino acids. Germline loops: CDR1 KGHSH, CDR2 LQKENI. The V and J ends lost 4 bases and 2 bases respectively, with 9 bases between them. This CDR3 reads CASSLASTYEQYV. CDR3 coding DNA: TGTGCCAGCTCACTCGCCTCAACCTACGAGCAGTACGTC.

The rearrangement uses TRBV9 and TRBJ2-1; D is unresolved. The germline V gene encodes CDR1 SGDLS and CDR2 YYNGEE. The CDR3 contains 12 residues. Trimming removed 0 bases at V and 10 bases at J, with 8 bases between. The CDR3 region has the DNA TGTGCCAGCAGCGTAGGTACCAGGGAGCAGTTCTTC. Its protein product is CASSVGTREQFF.

The chain combines TRBV11-2 with TRBJ2-3; no clear D gene. V was trimmed by 2 bases and J by 4 bases, leaving 10 bases between them. This CDR3 is built from 14 residues. In germline, CDR1 is SGHAT, CDR2 FQNNGV. CDR3: CASSLSDGSDTQYF. The DNA for the CDR3 is TGTGCCAGCAGCTTATCAGATGGTTCAGATACGCAGTATTTT.

This clone was seen only once. At one of its ends the junction is not consistent with the germline gene, which may arise from a read error. CDR3 coding DNA: TGTGCCAGCAGTTTAGAACTAGCGGGAGTAGATACGCAGTATTTT. Amino acid sequence: CASSLELAGVDTQYF. This chain uses TRBV7-2 with TRBJ2-3, with TRBD2 matching over 11 bases. Germline CDR1 reads SGHTA; CDR2 reads FQGNSA. There are 15 residues in the CDR3.

The chain is built from TRBV19 and TRBJ1-5; TRBD1 matches 8 bases. This CDR3 region has 16 residues. Germline V gene lookup returns CDR1 LNHDA and CDR2 SQIVND (reference sequence). Germline trimming cut 5 bases from V and 2 bases from J; bases unmatched to any gene: 8. In DNA, the CDR3 is TGTGCCAGTAGTCCCCGGACAGGGACGGGCAATCAGCCCCAGCATTTT. It is translated as CASSPRTGTGNQPQHF. The whole variable domain, filled in from reference TRBV19 and TRBJ1-5, reads DGGITQSPKYLFRKEGQNVTLSCEQNLNHDAMYWYRQDPGQGLRLIYYSQIVNDFQKGDIAEGYSVSREKKESFPLTVTSAQKNPTAFYLCASSPRTGTGNQPQHFGDGTRLSIL.

A few counts support this clone. In the same sample, other DNA sequences code for this CDR3. The chain recombines TRBV5-1 with TRBJ2-3; D gene unclear. V lost 0 bases and J 2 bases, leaving 7 bases between the germline ends. Looked up from germline, CDR1 is SGHRS and CDR2 is YFSETQ. This CDR3 has 14 amino acids. CDR3 DNA sequence: TGCGCCAGCAGCTTGGCCACAGCCACAGATACGCAGTATTTT. Protein product: CASSLATATDTQYF.